Listed here is a single TCR beta chain. This specimen belongs to a study of T cell changes during pregnancy in multiple sclerosis. The repertoire was sequenced with immunoSEQ multiplex PCR; TCRdb's copy has only in-frame clones and lacks some. This table has about 44,000 clones, roughly 95% appearing once. This CDR3 region has 15 residues. Per the germline V gene, CDR1 is SEHNR and CDR2 is FQNEAQ (reference sequence). V shed 4 bases and J shed 4 bases, with 16 bases lying between them. Sequences were derived from peripheral blood, sampled in the second trimester of pregnancy. This clonotype was obtained from a female donor with multiple sclerosis, enrolled in a pregnancy study. J is TRBJ1-1 and V is TRBV7-9; D possibly corresponds to TRBD1 (5 bases). CDR3 sequence (DNA): TGTGCCAGCAGCTCCCTTATCTGGGGGGGCACTGAAGCTTTCTTT. Translation: CASSSLIWGGTEAFF.